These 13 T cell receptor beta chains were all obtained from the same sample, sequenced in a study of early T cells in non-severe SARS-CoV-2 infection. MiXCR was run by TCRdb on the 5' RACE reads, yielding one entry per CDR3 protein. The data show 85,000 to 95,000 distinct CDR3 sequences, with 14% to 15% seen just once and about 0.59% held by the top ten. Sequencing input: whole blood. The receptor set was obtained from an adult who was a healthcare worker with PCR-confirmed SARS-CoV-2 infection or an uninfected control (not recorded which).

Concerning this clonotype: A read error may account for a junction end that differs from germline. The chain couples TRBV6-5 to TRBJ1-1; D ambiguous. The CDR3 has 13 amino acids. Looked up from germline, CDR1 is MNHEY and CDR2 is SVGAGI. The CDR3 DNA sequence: TGCGCCAGCAGCCCGGTGAGTGGAACAGAAGCTTTCTTT. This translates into CASSPVSGTEAFF.

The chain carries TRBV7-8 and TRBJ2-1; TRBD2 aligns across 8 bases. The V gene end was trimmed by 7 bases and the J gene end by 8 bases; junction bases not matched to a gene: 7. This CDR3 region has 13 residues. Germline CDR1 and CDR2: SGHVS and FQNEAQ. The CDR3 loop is CASTRTSRDEQFF. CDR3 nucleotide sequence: TGTGCCAGCACGAGGACTAGCCGGGATGAGCAGTTCTTC.

CDR3 region: CASSYDWQGASGANVLTF. The CDR3, as DNA: TGTGCCAGCAGTTACGATTGGCAGGGGGCGTCGGGGGCCAACGTCCTGACTTTC. This chain uses TRBV6-6 with TRBJ2-6; TRBD1 agrees at 8 bases. Germline V lookup: CDR1 MNHNY, CDR2 SVGAGI (reference sequence). The CDR3 runs to 18 residues. The J segment lost 4 bases and the V segment lost 2 bases, leaving 10 bases of the junction unmatched.

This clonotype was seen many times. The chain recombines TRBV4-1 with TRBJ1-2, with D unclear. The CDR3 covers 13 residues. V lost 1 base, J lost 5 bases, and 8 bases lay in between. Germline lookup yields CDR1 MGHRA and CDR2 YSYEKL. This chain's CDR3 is CASSQVTAYGYTF. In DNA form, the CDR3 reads TGCGCCAGCAGCCAAGTAACAGCGTATGGCTACACCTTC.

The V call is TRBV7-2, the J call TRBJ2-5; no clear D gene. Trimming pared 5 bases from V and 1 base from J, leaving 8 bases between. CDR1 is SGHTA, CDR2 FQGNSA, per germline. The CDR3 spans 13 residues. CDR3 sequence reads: CASSRTVQETQYF. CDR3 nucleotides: TGTGCCAGCAGCCGGACGGTCCAAGAGACCCAGTACTTC. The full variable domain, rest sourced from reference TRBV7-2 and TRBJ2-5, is GAGVSQSPSNKVTEKGKDVELRCDPISGHTALYWYRQSLGQGLEFLIYFQGNSAPDKSGLPSDRFSAERTGGSVSTLTIQRTQQEDSAVYLCASSRTVQETQYFGPGTRLLVL.

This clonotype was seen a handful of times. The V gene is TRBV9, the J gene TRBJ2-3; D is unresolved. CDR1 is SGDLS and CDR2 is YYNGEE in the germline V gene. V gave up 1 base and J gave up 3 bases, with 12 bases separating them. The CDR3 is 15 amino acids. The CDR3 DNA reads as TGTGCCAGCAGCGTATCCGACGACATAACAGATACGCAGTATTTT. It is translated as CASSVSDDITDTQYF.

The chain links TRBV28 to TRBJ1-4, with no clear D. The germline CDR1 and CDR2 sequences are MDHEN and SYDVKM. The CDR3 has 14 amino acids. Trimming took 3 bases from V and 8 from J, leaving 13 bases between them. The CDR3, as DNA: TGTGCCAGCAGTTTTGGATGGGATAAAGAAAAACTGTTTTTT. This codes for CASSFGWDKEKLFF.

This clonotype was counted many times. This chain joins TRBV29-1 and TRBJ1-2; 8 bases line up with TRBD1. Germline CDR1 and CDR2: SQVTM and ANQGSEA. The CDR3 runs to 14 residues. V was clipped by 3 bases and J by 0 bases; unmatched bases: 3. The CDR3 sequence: CSVDGQGTNYGYTF. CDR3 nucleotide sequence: TGCAGCGTTGATGGACAGGGCACTAACTATGGCTACACCTTC.

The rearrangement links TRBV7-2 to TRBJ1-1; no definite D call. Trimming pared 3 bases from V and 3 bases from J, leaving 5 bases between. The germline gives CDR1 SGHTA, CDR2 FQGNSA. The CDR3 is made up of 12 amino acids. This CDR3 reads CASSFTYTEAFF. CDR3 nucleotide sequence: TGTGCCAGCAGCTTTACTTACACTGAAGCTTTCTTT.

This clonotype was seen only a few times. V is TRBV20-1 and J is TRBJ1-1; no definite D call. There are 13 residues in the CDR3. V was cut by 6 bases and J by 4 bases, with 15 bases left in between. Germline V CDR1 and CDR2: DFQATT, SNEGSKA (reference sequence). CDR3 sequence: CSAHQSAITEAFF. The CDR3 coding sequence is TGCAGTGCCCACCAATCAGCGATCACTGAAGCTTTCTTT.

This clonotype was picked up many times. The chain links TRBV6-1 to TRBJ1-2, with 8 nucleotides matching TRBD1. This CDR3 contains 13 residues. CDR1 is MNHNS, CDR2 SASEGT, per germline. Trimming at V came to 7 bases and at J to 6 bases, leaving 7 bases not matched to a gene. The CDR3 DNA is TGTGCCAGCAATGTGGACAGGGTAAATGGCTACACCTTC. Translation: CASNVDRVNGYTF.

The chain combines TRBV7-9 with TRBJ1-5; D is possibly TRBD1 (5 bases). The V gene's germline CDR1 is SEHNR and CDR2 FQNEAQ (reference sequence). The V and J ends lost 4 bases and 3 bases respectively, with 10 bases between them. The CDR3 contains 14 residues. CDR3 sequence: CASSSDSFNQPQHF. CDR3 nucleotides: TGTGCCAGCAGCTCCGACAGCTTCAATCAGCCCCAGCATTTT.

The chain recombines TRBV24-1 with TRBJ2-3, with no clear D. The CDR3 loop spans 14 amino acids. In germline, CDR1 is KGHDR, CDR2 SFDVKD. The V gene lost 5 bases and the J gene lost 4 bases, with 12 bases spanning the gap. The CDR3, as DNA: TGTGCCACCAGTGCCCCCCGGCGCCCAGATACGCAGTATTTT. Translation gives CATSAPRRPDTQYF.